A selection of T cell receptor beta chains follows, all from one sample in a study of read filtering for tumor transcriptome and immune sequencing. From the reads, TCRdb called clonotypes with MiXCR, one entry per CDR3 protein. There are some 140,000 distinct CDR3 sequences in the sample; about 13% occur only once, and around 8.2% lies in the top ten. The specimen was a population of CD138-negative cells sorted from bone marrow. All receptors derive from a donor aged 40 or over with multiple myeloma. Each CDR3 is given with its conserved first and last residue. Fields, in order: V gene, CDR3 protein.

TRBV5-1,CASSTDGRESNEQFF
TRBV20-1,CSARETRSFVEQYF
TRBV11-2,CASSLGGNNQYF
TRBV7-3,CASSLMGTDPGRQYF
TRBV11-2,CASSLGLLEQFF
TRBV7-8,CASSLGRVDTEAFF
TRBV7-9,CASSLAMDSPLHF
TRBV20-1,CSAEGPGSITGDTQYF
TRBV7-2,CASSIRTFGDEAFF
TRBV30,CAWNGWDRPYEQYF
TRBV6-5,CASSASGRSSYEQYF
TRBV11-2,CASSMGLAGVVEQYF
TRBV6-2/TRBV6-3,CASTRSRTTGELFF
TRBV11-2,CASRLGVLDTEAFF
TRBV25-1,CASSPSGGEEYNEQFF
TRBV6-2/TRBV6-3,CASSTPRGYNEQFF
TRBV4-1,CASSQGDRGFEAFF
TRBV7-6,CASSLSTGGKSKSFF
TRBV18,CASSLRDGNTGELFF
TRBV19,CASSIRGEKVTQYF
TRBV7-2,CASSLAPRSRSGNEQFF
TRBV6-1,CASSEIASIYGEQYF
TRBV7-2,CASSWGTTEAFF
TRBV7-9,CASSLAGQLNQPQHF
TRBV29-1,CSVEEGRGQSSYHEQFF
TRBV30,CARGQGYEQYF
TRBV7-9,CASSAGTPTYNEQFF
TRBV11-2,CASSLVGDPTDTQYF
TRBV11-2,CASSRDSYRTEAFF
TRBV20-1,CSARVIGSGNTIYF
TRBV30,CAWRAGKRAGNEQFF
TRBV4-1,CASSQWDAGNTIYF
TRBV6-9,CASSSPWTGTYEQYF
TRBV19,CASSSHRGKGTEAFF
TRBV29-1,CSVGGGDRYLRTDTQYF
TRBV11-2,CASSLVVGGTGELFF
TRBV10-3,CAISESTGGEFF
TRBV28,CASSSTPAGEVGANVLTF